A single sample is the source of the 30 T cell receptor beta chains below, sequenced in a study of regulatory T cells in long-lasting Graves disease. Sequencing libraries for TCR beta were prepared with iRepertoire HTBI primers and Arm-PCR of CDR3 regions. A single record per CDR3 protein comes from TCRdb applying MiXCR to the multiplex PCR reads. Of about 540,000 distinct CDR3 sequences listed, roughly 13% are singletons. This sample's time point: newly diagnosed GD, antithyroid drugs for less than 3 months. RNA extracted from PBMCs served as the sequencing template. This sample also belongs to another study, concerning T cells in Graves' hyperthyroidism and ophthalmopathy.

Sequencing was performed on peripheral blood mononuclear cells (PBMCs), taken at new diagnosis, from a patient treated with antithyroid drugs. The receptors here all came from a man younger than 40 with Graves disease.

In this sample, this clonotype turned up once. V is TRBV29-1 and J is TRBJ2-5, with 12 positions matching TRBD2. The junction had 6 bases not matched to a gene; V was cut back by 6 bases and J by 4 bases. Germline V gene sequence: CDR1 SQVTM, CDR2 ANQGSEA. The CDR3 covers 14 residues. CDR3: CSVAGTSGSETQYF. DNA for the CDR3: TGCAGCGTCGCCGGGACTAGCGGGTCAGAGACCCAGTACTTC.

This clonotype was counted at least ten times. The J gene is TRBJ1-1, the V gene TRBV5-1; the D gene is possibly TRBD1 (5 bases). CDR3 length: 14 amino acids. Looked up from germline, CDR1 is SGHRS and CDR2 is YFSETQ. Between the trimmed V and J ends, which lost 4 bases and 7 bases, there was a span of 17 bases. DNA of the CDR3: TGCGCCAGCAGCCGGAATCCCGGGACTTTTGAAGCTTTCTTT. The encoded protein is CASSRNPGTFEAFF.

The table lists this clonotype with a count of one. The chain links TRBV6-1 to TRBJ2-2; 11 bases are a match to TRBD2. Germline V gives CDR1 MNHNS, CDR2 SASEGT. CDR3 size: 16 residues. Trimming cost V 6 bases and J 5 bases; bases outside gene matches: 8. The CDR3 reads CASSQLTSGETGELFF. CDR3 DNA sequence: TGTGCCAGCAGCCAACTGACTAGCGGGGAGACCGGGGAGCTGTTTTTT.

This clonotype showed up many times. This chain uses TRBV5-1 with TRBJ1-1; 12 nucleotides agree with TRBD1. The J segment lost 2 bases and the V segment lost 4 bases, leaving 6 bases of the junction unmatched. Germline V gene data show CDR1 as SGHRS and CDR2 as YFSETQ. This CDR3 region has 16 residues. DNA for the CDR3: TGCGCCAGCAGCACCGGGACAGGGGGCGAAAACACTGAAGCTTTCTTT. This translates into CASSTGTGGENTEAFF.

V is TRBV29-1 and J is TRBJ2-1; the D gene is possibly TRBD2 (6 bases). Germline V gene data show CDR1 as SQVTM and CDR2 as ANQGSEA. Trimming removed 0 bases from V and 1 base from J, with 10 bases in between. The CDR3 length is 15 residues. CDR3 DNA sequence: TGCAGCGTTGAAGATAGGGGAGGTTCCTACAATGAGCAGTTCTTC. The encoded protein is CSVEDRGGSYNEQFF.

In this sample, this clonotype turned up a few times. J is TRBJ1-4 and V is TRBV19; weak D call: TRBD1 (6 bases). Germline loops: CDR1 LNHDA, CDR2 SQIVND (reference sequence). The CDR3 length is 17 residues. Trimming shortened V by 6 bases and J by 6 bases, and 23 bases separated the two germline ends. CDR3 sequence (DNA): TGTGCCAGTAGGGGGATCCGACAAGGGGGTATGGATGAAAAACTGTTTTTT. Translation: CASRGIRQGGMDEKLFF.

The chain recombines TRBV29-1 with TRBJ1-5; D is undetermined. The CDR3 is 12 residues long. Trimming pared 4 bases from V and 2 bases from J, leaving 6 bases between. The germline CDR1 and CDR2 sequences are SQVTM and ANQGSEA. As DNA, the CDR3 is TGCAGCGTTGTCATGGGCAATCAGCCCCAGCATTTT. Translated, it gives CSVVMGNQPQHF. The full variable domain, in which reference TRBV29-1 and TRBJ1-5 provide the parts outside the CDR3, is SAVISQKPSRDICQRGTSLTIQCQVDSQVTMMFWYRQQPGQSLTLIATANQGSEATYESGFVIDKFPISRPNLTFSTLTVSNMSPEDSSIYLCSVVMGNQPQHFGDGTRLSIL.

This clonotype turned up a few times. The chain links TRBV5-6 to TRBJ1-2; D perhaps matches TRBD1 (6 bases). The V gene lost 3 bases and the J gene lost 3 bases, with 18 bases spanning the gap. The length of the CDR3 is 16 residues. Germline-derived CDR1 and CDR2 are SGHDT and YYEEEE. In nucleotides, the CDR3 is TGTGCCAGCAGCTCACAGGGATCCAACCCATACTATGGCTACACCTTC. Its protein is CASSSQGSNPYYGYTF.

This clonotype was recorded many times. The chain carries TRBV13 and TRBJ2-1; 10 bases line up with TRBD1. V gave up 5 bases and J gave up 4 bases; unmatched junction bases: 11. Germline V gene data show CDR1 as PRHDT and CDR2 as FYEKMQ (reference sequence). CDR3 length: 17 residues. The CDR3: CASSPAGTGERYNEQFF. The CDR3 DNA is TGTGCCAGCAGCCCCGCCGGGACAGGGGAACGGTACAATGAGCAGTTCTTC. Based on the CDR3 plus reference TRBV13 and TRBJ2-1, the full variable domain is AAGVIQSPRHLIKEKRETATLKCYPIPRHDTVYWYQQGPGQDPQFLISFYEKMQSDKGSIPDRFSAQQFSDYHSELNMSSLELGDSALYFCASSPAGTGERYNEQFFGPGTRLTVL.

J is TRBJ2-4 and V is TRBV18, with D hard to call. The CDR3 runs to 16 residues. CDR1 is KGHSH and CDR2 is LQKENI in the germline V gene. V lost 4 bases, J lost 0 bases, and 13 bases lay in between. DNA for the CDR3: TGTGCCAGCTCACTCGTCGCTCGGTCAGCCAAAAACATTCAGTACTTC. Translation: CASSLVARSAKNIQYF.

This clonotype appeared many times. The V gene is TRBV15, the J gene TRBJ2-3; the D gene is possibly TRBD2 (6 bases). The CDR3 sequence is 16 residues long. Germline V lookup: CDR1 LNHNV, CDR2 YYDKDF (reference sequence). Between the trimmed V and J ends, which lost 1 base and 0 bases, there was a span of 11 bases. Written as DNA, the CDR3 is TGTGCCACCAGCAGAGGCCACGGGGGAAGCACAGATACGCAGTATTTT. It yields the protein CATSRGHGGSTDTQYF. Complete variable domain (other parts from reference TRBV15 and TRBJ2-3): DAMVIQNPRYQVTQFGKPVTLSCSQTLNHNVMYWYQQKSSQAPKLLFHYYDKDFNNEADTPDNFQSRRPNTSFCFLDIRSPGLGDTAMYLCATSRGHGGSTDTQYFGPGTRLTVL.

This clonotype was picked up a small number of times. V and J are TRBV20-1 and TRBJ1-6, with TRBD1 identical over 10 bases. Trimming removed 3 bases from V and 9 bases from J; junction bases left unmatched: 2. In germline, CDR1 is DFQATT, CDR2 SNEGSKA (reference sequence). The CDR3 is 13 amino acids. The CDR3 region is CSARGTGVSPLHF. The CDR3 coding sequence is TGCAGTGCTAGGGGGACAGGGGTTTCACCCCTCCACTTT.

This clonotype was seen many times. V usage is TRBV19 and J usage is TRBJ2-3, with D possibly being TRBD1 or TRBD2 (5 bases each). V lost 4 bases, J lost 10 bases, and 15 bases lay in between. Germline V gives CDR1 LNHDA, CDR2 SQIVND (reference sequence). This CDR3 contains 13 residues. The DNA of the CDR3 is TGTGCCAGTAGTACCGGGACGACTTCAGCGCAGTATTTT. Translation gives CASSTGTTSAQYF.

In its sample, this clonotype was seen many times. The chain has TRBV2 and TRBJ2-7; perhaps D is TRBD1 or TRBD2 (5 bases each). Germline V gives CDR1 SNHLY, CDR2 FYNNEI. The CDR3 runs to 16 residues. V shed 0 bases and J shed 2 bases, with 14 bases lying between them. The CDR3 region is CASSEARVDRTYEQYF. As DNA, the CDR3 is TGTGCCAGCAGTGAAGCGAGGGTAGACAGAACCTACGAGCAGTACTTC.

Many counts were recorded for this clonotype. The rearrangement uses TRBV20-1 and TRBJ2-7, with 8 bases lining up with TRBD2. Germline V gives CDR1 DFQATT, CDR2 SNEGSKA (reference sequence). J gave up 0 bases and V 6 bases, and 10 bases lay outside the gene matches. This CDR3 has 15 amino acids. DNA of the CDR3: TGCAGTGCCCAGAACGGGCGGGAGGCCTCCTACGAGCAGTACTTC. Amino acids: CSAQNGREASYEQYF.

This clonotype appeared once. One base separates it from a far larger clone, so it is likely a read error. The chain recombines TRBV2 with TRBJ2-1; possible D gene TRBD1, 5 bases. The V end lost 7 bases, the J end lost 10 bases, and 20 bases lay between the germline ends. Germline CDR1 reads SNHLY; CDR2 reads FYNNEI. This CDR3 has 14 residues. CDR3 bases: TGTGCCAGCAAGATGGGGCAGCGTTCCTACGAGCAGTTCTTC. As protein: CASKMGQRSYEQFF.

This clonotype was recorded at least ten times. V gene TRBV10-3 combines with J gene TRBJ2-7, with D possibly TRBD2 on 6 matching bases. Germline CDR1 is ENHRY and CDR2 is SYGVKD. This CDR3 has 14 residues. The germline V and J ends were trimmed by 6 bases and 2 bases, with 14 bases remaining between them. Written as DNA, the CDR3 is TGTGCCATCAGGGGGACTTTGGGGGCCTACGAGCAGTACTTC. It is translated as CAIRGTLGAYEQYF.

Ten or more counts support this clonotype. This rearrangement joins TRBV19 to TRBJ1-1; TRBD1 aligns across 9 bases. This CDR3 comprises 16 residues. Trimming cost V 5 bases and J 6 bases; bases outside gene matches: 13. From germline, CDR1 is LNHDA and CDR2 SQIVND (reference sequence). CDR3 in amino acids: CASSEESGTGRAEAFF. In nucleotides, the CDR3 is TGTGCCAGTAGTGAGGAATCCGGGACAGGGAGGGCTGAAGCTTTCTTT.

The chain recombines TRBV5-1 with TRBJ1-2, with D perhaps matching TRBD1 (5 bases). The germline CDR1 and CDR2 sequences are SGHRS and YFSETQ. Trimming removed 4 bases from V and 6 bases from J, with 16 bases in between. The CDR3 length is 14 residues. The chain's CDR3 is CASSPQALGHGYTF. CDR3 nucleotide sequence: TGCGCCAGCAGCCCCCAAGCCCTGGGGCATGGCTACACCTTC.

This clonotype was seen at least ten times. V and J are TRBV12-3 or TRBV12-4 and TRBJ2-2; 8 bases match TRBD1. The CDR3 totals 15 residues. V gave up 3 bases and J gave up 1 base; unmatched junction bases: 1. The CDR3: CASSFDRGNTGELFF. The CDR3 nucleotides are TGTGCCAGCAGTTTCGACAGGGGGAACACCGGGGAGCTGTTTTTT.

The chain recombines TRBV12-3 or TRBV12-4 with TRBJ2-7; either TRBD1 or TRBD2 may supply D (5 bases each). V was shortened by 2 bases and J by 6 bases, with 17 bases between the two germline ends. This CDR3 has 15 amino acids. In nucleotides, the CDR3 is TGTGCCAGCAGTTTATCCGGGACCGCCCCCTCCGAGCAGTACTTC. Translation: CASSLSGTAPSEQYF.

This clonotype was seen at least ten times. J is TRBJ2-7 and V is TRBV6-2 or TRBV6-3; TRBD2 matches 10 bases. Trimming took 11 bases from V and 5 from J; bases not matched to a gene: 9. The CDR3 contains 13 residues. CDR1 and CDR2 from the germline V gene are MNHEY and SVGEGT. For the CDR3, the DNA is TGTGCCGTACCACTAGCGGGACTGCACGAGCAGTACTTC. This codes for CAVPLAGLHEQYF.

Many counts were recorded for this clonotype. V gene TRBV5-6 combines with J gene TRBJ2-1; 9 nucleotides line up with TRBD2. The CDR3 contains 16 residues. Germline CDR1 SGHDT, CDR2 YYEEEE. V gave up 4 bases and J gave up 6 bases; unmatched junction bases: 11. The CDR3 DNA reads TGTGCCAGCAGCCACTCACTAGCGGGTTTGGGCAATGAGCAGTTCTTC. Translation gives CASSHSLAGLGNEQFF.

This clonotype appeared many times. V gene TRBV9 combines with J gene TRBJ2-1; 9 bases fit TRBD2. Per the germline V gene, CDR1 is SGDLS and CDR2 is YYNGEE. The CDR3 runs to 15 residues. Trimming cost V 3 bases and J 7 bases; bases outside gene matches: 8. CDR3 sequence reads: CASSGAGGQGNEQFF. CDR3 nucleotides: TGTGCCAGCAGCGGGGCGGGGGGGCAAGGAAATGAGCAGTTCTTC.

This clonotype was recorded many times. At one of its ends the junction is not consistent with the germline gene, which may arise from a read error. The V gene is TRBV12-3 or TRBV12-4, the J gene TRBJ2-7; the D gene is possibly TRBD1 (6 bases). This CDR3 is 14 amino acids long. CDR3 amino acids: CASSLSLGGIERYF. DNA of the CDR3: TGTGCCAGCAGTTTATCCCTTGGGGGCATCGAGCGGTACTTC.

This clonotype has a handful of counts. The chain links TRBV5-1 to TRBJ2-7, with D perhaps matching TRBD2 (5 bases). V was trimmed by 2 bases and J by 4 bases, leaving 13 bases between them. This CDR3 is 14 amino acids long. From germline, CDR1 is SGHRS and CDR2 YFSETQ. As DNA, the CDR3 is TGCGCCAGCAGCTTCACCGGGAACTTATACGAGCAGTACTTC. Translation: CASSFTGNLYEQYF.

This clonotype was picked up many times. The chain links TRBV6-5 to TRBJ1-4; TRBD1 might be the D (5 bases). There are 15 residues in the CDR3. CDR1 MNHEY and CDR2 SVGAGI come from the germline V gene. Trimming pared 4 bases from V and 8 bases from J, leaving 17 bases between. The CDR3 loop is CASSSGRGVEEKLFF. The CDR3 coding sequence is TGTGCCAGCAGTTCCGGGCGGGGGGTAGAGGAAAAACTGTTTTTT.

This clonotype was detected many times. The CDR3 here is CASSLSSTGGEQPQHF. The CDR3 DNA is TGTGCCAGCAGTTTATCCTCTACAGGGGGTGAGCAGCCCCAGCATTTT. The J gene is TRBJ1-5, the V gene TRBV28; the match to TRBD1 covers 8 bases. CDR1 and CDR2 from the germline V gene are MDHEN and SYDVKM. This CDR3 has 16 amino acids. V dropped 1 base and J dropped 7; count of bases not matched to a gene: 9.

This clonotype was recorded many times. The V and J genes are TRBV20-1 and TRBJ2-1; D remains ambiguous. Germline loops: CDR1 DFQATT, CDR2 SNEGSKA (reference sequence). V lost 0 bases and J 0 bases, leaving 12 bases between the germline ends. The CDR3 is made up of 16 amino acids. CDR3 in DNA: TGCAGTGCTAGAGACCGAATAATCCACTCCTACAATGAGCAGTTCTTC. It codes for CSARDRIIHSYNEQFF.

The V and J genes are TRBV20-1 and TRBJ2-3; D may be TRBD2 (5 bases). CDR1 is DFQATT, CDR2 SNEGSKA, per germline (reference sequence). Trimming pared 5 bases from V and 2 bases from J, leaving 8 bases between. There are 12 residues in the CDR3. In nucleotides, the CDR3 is TGCAGTGCTGATGACTACACAGATACGCAGTATTTT. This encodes CSADDYTDTQYF.